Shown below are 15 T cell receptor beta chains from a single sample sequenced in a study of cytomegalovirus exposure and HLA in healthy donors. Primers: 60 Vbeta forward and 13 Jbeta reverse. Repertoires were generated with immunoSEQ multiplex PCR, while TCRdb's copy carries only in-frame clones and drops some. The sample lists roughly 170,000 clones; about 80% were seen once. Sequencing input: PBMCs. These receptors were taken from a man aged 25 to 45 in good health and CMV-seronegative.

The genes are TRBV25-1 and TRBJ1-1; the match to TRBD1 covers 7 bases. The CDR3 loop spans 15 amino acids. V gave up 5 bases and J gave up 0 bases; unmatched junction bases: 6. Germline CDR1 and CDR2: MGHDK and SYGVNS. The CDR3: CASSPQDRMNTEAFF. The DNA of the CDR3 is TGTGCCAGCAGTCCCCAGGACAGGATGAACACTGAAGCTTTCTTT.

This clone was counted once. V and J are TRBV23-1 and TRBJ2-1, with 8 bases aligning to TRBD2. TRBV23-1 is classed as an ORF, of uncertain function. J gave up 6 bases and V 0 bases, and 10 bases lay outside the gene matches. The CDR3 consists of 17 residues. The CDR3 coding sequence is TGCGCCAGCAGTCAATCGGCGACTAGCGAGTATTCCAATGAGCAGTTCTTC. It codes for CASSQSATSEYSNEQFF.

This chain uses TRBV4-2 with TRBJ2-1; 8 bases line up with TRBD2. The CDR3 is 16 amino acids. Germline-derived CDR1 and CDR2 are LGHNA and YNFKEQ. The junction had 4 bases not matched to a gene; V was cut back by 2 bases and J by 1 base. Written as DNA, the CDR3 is TGTGCCAGCAGCCAACAGCGGGAGCGGTCCTACAATGAGCAGTTCTTC. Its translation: CASSQQRERSYNEQFF.

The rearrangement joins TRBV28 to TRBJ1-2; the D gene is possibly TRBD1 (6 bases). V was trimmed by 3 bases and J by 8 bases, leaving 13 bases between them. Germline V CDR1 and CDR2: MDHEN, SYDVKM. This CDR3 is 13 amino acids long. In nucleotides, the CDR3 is TGTGCCAGCAGTTTCGTGGGGGCGCAAGGCTACACCTTC. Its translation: CASSFVGAQGYTF.

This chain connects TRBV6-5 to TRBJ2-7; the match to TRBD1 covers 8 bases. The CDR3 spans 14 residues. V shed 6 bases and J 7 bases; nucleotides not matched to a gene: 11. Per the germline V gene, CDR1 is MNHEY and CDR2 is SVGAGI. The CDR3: CASSKTGAPPEQYF. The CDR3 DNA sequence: TGTGCCAGCAGCAAGACAGGGGCCCCCCCTGAGCAGTACTTC.

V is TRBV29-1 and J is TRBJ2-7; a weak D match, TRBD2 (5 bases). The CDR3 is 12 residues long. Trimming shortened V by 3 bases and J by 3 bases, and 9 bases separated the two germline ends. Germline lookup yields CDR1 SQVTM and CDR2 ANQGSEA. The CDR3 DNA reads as TGCAGCGTTGAGAGGGCGGACTACGAGCAGTACTTC. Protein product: CSVERADYEQYF.

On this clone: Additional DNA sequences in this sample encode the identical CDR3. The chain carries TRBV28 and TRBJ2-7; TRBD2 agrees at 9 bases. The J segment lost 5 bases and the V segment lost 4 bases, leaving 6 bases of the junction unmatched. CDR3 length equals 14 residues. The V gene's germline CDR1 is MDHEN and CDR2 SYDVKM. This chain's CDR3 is CASSSGTSIHEQYF. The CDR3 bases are TGTGCCAGCAGTTCGGGGACTAGCATCCACGAGCAGTACTTC.

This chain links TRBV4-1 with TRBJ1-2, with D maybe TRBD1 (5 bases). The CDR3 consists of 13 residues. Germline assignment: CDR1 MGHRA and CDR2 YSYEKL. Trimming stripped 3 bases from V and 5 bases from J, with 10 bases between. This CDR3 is CASSHQGSYGYTF. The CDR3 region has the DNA TGCGCCAGCAGCCACCAGGGATCGTATGGCTACACCTTC.

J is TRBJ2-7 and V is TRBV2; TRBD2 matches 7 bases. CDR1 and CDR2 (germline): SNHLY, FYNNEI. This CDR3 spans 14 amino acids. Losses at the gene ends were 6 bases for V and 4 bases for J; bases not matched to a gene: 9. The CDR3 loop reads CASSALAGEYEQYF. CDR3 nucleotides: TGTGCCAGCAGCGCCCTTGCGGGGGAATACGAGCAGTACTTC.

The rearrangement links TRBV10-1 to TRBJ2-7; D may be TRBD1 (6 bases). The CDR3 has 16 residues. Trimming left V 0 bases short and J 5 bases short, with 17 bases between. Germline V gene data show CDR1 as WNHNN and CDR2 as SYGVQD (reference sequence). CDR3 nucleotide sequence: TGCGCCAGCAGTGAGTCGAATACAGGGAATATCCACGAGCAGTACTTC. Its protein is CASSESNTGNIHEQYF.

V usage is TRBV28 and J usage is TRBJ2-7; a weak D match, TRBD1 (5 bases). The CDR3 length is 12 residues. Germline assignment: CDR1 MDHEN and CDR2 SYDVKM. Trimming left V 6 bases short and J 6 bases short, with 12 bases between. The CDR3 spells CASRPGLREQYF. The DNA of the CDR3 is TGTGCCAGCAGACCAGGGTTACGCGAGCAGTACTTC.

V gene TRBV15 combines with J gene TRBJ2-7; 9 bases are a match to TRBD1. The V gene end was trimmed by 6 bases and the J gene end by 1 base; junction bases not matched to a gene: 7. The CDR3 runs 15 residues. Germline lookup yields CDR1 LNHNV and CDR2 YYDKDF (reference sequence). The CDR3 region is CATRETGTGSYEQYF. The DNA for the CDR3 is TGTGCCACCAGGGAAACCGGGACAGGGTCCTACGAGCAGTACTTC.

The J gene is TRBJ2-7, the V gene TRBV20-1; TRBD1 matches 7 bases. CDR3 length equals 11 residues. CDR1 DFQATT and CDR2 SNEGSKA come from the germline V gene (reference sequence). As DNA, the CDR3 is TGCAGCGGACAGGCGACCTACGAGCAGTACTTC. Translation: CSGQATYEQYF.

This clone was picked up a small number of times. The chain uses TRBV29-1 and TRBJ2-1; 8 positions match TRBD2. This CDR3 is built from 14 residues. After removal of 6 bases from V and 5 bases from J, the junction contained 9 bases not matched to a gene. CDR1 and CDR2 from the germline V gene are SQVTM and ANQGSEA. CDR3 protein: CSVQGTSTHNEQFF. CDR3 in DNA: TGCAGCGTACAAGGGACTAGTACACACAATGAGCAGTTCTTC.

This CDR3 reads CASSPQQGSGANVLTF. The DNA of the CDR3 is TGTGCCAGCTCACCGCAACAGGGCTCTGGGGCCAACGTCCTGACTTTC. The chain is built from TRBV18 and TRBJ2-6, with D maybe TRBD1 (6 bases). This CDR3 is built from 16 residues. Deletions cut 3 bases from V and 0 bases from J, with 9 bases between. Germline CDR1 reads KGHSH; CDR2 reads LQKENI. Supplemented by reference TRBV18 and TRBJ2-6, the full variable domain reads NAGVMQNPRHLVRRRGQEARLRCSPMKGHSHVYWYRQLPEEGLKFMVYLQKENIIDESGMPKERFSAEFPKEGPSILRIQQVVRGDSAAYFCASSPQQGSGANVLTFGAGSRLTVL.